This T cell receptor beta chain was profiled in a study of T cell clones after liver transplantation. Overall study: Three of the eight recipients were HCV-positive; the rest had non-autoimmune, non-viral transplant indications. Patients counted as tolerant after at least one year off all immunosuppression, enzymes not exceeding twice normal. Study observations and caveats: Compared with third party-reactive sequences, donor-reactive ones declined more, independent of withdrawal success.

Clones were sequenced by immunoSEQ multiplex PCR, and TCRdb holds only the in-frame ones, with some missing. The table shows 49,000 or so clones, with approximately 71% occurring only once. Comment on this clone: Its antigen is currently unknown.

The CDR3 totals 14 residues. The germline V and J ends were trimmed by 5 bases and 3 bases, with 13 bases remaining between them. Germline V lookup: CDR1 SGHTA, CDR2 FQGNSA. This chain joins TRBV7-2 and TRBJ1-2; possible D gene TRBD1, 5 bases. This clonotype originated in a human patient who received a liver transplant. Some T cells may have originated in the graft donor. Sample: CD4+ T cells from blood, taken less than 70 months after liver transplant. CDR3: CASSRTPQDYGYTF. CDR3 sequence (DNA): TGTGCCAGCAGCCGGACACCGCAGGACTATGGCTACACCTTC.